The clone carrying this T cell receptor (beta chain) was observed a single time. The antigen is unknown. Germline V gene lookup returns CDR1 SGHRS and CDR2 YFSETQ. V was shortened by 7 bases and J by 3 bases, with 16 bases between the two germline ends. This CDR3 is 14 amino acids long. The data were obtained in a study of post-analysis software for immune sequencing data. The study, taken as a whole, reports: Those with multiple sclerosis, the patient group, showed significantly lower normalized Chao1 diversity than controls. In patients, about 5 TRBV segments were more frequent than in controls, with TRBV5-6, TRBV5-1 and TRBV20-1 among them. The authors found that F measure strongly co-clustered same-batch samples.

Unique molecular identifiers were carried by the TCR beta cDNA libraries. Input populations of roughly 1 to 10 million T cells gave rise to around 500,000 cDNA molecules. TCRdb used MiXCR to reprocess the PCR reads, holding one entry per CDR3 protein. The profile shows roughly 620,000 distinct CDR3 sequences, roughly 45% of them singletons. This clonotype originated in a girl aged 10-17 years with multiple sclerosis. V gene TRBV5-1 combines with J gene TRBJ1-2; perhaps TRBD1 as D (6 bases). Sequences were obtained from blood. The CDR3 nucleotides read TGCGCCAGCGACCTAGCGGGGGCTTACTATGGCTACACCTTC. Translating gives CASDLAGAYYGYTF.